A selection of T cell receptor beta chains follows, all from one sample in a study of cytomegalovirus exposure and HLA in healthy donors. Assay: immunoSEQ multiplex PCR; the TCRdb copy retains only in-frame clones and omits some. This sample carries 82,000 or so clones, 74% of them seen once, and the ten largest clones take 6% to 8%. Input material: PBMCs. Source of these receptors: a woman between 50 and 59 years old in good health and CMV-seropositive. The CDR3 runs from the conserved cysteine through the conserved F or W. The order of the fields is J gene, clone size, V gene, D gene, CDR3 DNA, CDR3 protein. A D gene is named only where the DNA matches it firmly. Where a row states a size, it is once, few, many or the class of an expanded clone; other rows omit it.

j_call: TRBJ2-6; clone_size: once; v_call: TRBV6-6; d_call: .; cdr3_nt: TGTGCCAGCAAATTTTCAGGGTCGGCTGGGGCCAACGTCCTGACTTTC; cdr3_aa: CASKFSGSAGANVLTF
j_call: TRBJ1-5; clone_size: .; v_call: TRBV7-8; d_call: .; cdr3_nt: TGTGCCAGCAGCTTATTAGAAAGCAATCAGCCCCAGCATTTT; cdr3_aa: CASSLLESNQPQHF
j_call: TRBJ2-2; clone_size: .; v_call: TRBV7-9; d_call: .; cdr3_nt: TGTGCCAGCTCCCTCCTAGGGGGGGCCGGGGAGCTGTTTTTT; cdr3_aa: CASSLLGGAGELFF
j_call: TRBJ1-2; clone_size: .; v_call: TRBV19; d_call: .; cdr3_nt: TGTGCCAGTAGTAACCAGGGGAACTATGGCTACACCTTC; cdr3_aa: CASSNQGNYGYTF
j_call: TRBJ1-1; clone_size: .; v_call: TRBV30; d_call: .; cdr3_nt: TGTGCCTGGAGTCCACAGGGGAACACTGAAGCTTTCTTT; cdr3_aa: CAWSPQGNTEAFF
j_call: TRBJ2-7; clone_size: .; v_call: TRBV5-6; d_call: TRBD2; cdr3_nt: TGTGCCAGCAGCCACGGGACTAACTACGAGCAGTACTTC; cdr3_aa: CASSHGTNYEQYF
j_call: TRBJ2-7; clone_size: .; v_call: TRBV6-5; d_call: .; cdr3_nt: TGTGCCAGCAGAGGGGCATTGTCCTACGAGCAGTACTTC; cdr3_aa: CASRGALSYEQYF
j_call: TRBJ1-2; clone_size: once; v_call: TRBV18; d_call: .; cdr3_nt: TGTGCCAGCTCACCACGGGACACCGAAAGCTACCGCTTC; cdr3_aa: CASSPRDTESYRF
j_call: TRBJ1-5; clone_size: .; v_call: TRBV2; d_call: TRBD1; cdr3_nt: TGTGCCAGCAGTCGGACAGGGGGCAATCAGCCCCAGCATTTT; cdr3_aa: CASSRTGGNQPQHF
j_call: TRBJ1-2; clone_size: .; v_call: TRBV7-2; d_call: .; cdr3_nt: TGTGCCAGCAGCCCCTACAGTAACTATGGCTACACCTTC; cdr3_aa: CASSPYSNYGYTF
j_call: TRBJ1-1; clone_size: .; v_call: TRBV7-9; d_call: .; cdr3_nt: TGTGCCAGCAGCTTAGCTGGAGGGCCTGAAGCTTTCTTT; cdr3_aa: CASSLAGGPEAFF